This is a list of T cell receptor beta chains from one sample in a study of regulatory T cells in long-lasting Graves disease. Each CDR3 protein is one row after TCRdb ran MiXCR on the reads. The table shows hundreds of distinct CDR3 sequences, with approximately 84% occurring only once. This specimen was peripheral blood mononuclear cells (PBMCs), taken with antithyroid drug treatment, in newly diagnosed or persistent Graves disease (not recorded which). These receptors were taken from a female donor with Graves disease. Both conserved end residues are part of each CDR3. D genes are given only for firm matches. The size entry is marked missing in some rows and otherwise reads once, few, many or a size class.

d_call clone_size j_call v_call cdr3_nt cdr3_aa
TRBD1 - TRBJ1-6 TRBV18 TGTGCCAGCTCGACCGGGACAGGGGGCGATTCACCCCTCCACTTT CASSTGTGGDSPLHF
TRBD1 once TRBJ1-2 TRBV7-3 TGTGCCAGCAGCCGGGACAGGGAATATGGCTACACCTTC CASSRDREYGYTF
- - TRBJ1-5 TRBV5-6 TGTGCCAGCAGCTTGTCCCGGGAAAACAATCAGCCCCAGCATTTT CASSLSRENNQPQHF
TRBD1 - TRBJ2-1 TRBV29-1 TGCAGCGTTGAACCCCCGACAGGGGACGAGCAGTTCTTC CSVEPPTGDEQFF
- - TRBJ1-1 TRBV6-4 TGTGCCAGCAGTGAAAAGGGGAACACTGAAGCTTTCTTT CASSEKGNTEAFF
- - TRBJ1-2 TRBV30 TGTGCCTGGAGGGCAAGCGGTTATGGCTACACCTTC CAWRASGYGYTF
TRBD1 few TRBJ1-1 TRBV20-1 TGCAGTGCTACTTACCGGGACAGGGGGCGGACTGAAGCTTTCTTT CSATYRDRGRTEAFF
- - TRBJ2-7 TRBV7-9 TGTGCCAGCAGCTTAGGACATACCGAGCAGTACTTC CASSLGHTEQYF
TRBD2 - TRBJ2-1 TRBV3-1 TGTGCCAGCAGCCGTGGACTAGTCCCCTACAATGAGCAGTTCTTC CASSRGLVPYNEQFF
- - TRBJ2-3 TRBV7-3 TGTGCCAGCAGCTTAACAGCCCGGGGGACAGCGATAGATACGCAGTATTTT CASSLTARGTAIDTQYF
- - TRBJ2-1 TRBV12-3/TRBV12-4 TGTGCCAGCAGTTTAGAAGGATTCCCCTACGATGAGCAGTTCTTC CASSLEGFPYDEQFF
TRBD1 - TRBJ2-3 TRBV7-1 TGTGCCAGCAGCTCTCCCTCACGCCGACAGGGTATAACTCGGGGCACAGATACGCAGTATTTT CASSSPSRRQGITRGTDTQYF
TRBD1 once TRBJ1-2 TRBV6-2/TRBV6-3 TGTGCCAGCAGTTACACCCGAGAAGGCCGGGACAGGGGCTATGGCTACACCTTC CASSYTREGRDRGYGYTF
- - TRBJ1-2 TRBV4-2 TGTGCCAGCAGCCAAGATCCAGGAGGGGGCTATGGCTACACCTTC CASSQDPGGGYGYTF
- - TRBJ2-3 TRBV4-1 TGCGCCAGCAGCCGGACACTAGGCACAGATACGCAGTATTTT CASSRTLGTDTQYF
- - TRBJ2-7 TRBV4-3 TGCGCCAGCAGCCTAGAAACACGGAGCTCCTACGAGCAGTACTTC CASSLETRSSYEQYF